These T cell receptor beta chains were read from a single sample in a study of OX40 agonist ivuxolimab in advanced cancers. Measured with immunoSEQ multiplex PCR; TCRdb has only the in-frame clones, and not every one. The table includes around 45,000 clones, roughly 90% detected once. Sequencing used CD4+ or CD8+ T cells sorted from blood, obtained in a trial of the OX40 agonist ivuxolimab. These receptors were collected from an adult with an advanced solid tumor such as melanoma, head and neck, liver or kidney cancer. Each CDR3 is given with its conserved first and last residue. D genes are given only for firm matches.

J gene | D gene | V gene | CDR3 protein | CDR3 DNA
TRBJ2-7 | TRBD2 | TRBV10-3 | CAIRGRAGAQYEQYF | TGTGCCATCAGGGGGCGAGCGGGAGCTCAATACGAGCAGTACTTC
TRBJ1-5 | - | TRBV18 | CASSTQDSNQPQHF | TGTGCCAGCTCAACACAAGATAGCAATCAGCCCCAGCATTTT
TRBJ1-2 | - | TRBV5-6 | CASSLRSGPYGYTF | TGTGCCAGCAGCTTGAGGTCGGGCCCCTATGGCTACACCTTC
TRBJ2-2 | - | TRBV30 | CAWSVGQGVVGELFF | TGTGCCTGGAGTGTAGGTCAGGGAGTGGTGGGGGAGCTGTTTTTT
TRBJ2-4 | - | TRBV30 | CAWSEGGVAKNIQYF | TGTGCCTGGAGTGAGGGGGGGGTAGCCAAAAACATTCAGTACTTC
TRBJ2-1 | TRBD2 | TRBV5-5 | CASSLPSGRSVDEQFF | TGTGCCAGCAGCTTACCTAGCGGGAGGTCTGTGGATGAGCAGTTCTTC
TRBJ2-7 | - | TRBV30 | CAWSVQQSHEQYF | TGTGCCTGGAGTGTACAACAGAGCCACGAGCAGTACTTC
TRBJ2-1 | - | TRBV7-2 | CASSLVYNEQFF | TGTGCCAGCAGCTTAGTGTACAATGAGCAGTTCTTC
TRBJ1-3 | - | TRBV19 | CASSIDRGRISGNTIYF | TGTGCCAGTAGTATAGATCGGGGACGCATCTCTGGAAACACCATATATTTT
TRBJ2-4 | TRBD1 | TRBV27 | CASSFSGGQGDLSKNIQYF | TGTGCCAGCAGTTTTAGCGGTGGACAGGGGGATTTATCGAAAAACATTCAGTACTTC